The T cell receptor beta chain under discussion was sequenced for a study of shared clonotypes between healthy human individuals. The study's findings and limits: Naive subsets tended to show greater estimated richness than memory subsets. Four donors shared about 4.5% of their naive CD4 clonotypes.

Donors were healthy HIV-negative adults without recently reported acute infections or vaccinations. Assay used: immunoSEQ multiplex PCR; TCRdb lists only in-frame clones, some missing. The data contain more than 900,000 clones, 78% of them singletons. This clone occurred once. The antigen remains unidentified. Germline V gives CDR1 MNHEY, CDR2 SMNVEV (reference sequence). The CDR3 runs to 17 residues. The V segment lost 2 bases and the J segment 3 bases; nucleotides outside the gene matches: 11. The clonotype originates from a man aged 18 to 29 in good health. Some clones in this sample may be carry-over from other donors' samples. Input material: memory CD4+ T cells from PBMCs. Subset noted: CD45RA-negative fraction. The chain carries TRBV27 and TRBJ2-3; 7 bases are a match to TRBD2. CDR3 protein: CASSLIMWEGKTDTQYF. CDR3 DNA: TGTGCCAGCAGTTTAATAATGTGGGAGGGTAAGACAGATACGCAGTATTTT.